The 7 T cell receptor beta chains below come from one sample, sequenced in a study of cytomegalovirus exposure and HLA in healthy donors. PCR primers comprised 60 Vbeta and 13 Jbeta primers. Clones were read by immunoSEQ multiplex PCR, and TCRdb kept only the in-frame ones, dropping some. The sample holds roughly 100,000 clones, about four fifths seen once. The sample comprised PBMCs. These receptors all come from a man between 35 and 55 years old in good health and CMV-seronegative.

The chain joins TRBV5-1 to TRBJ1-1; 8 nucleotides align to TRBD1. J was trimmed by 0 bases and V by 2 bases; bases with no gene match: 18. Germline loops: CDR1 SGHRS, CDR2 YFSETQ. This CDR3 spans 20 amino acids. In DNA form, the CDR3 reads TGCGCCAGCAGCTTTGGACAGGGAGGTTACCTCTCGATTATGAACACTGAAGCTTTCTTT. Its protein is CASSFGQGGYLSIMNTEAFF. The complete variable domain, with remaining parts taken from reference TRBV5-1 and TRBJ1-1, reads KAGVTQTPRYLIKTRGQQVTLSCSPISGHRSVSWYQQTPGQGLQFLFEYFSETQRNKGNFPGRFSGRQFSNSRSEMNVSTLELGDSALYLCASSFGQGGYLSIMNTEAFFGQGTRLTVV.

This clone has only a few counts. V and J are TRBV18 and TRBJ1-1, with a tentative D call TRBD1 (5 bases). Germline V gene sequence: CDR1 KGHSH, CDR2 LQKENI. The CDR3 spans 14 residues. V gave up 6 bases and J gave up 7 bases, with 18 bases separating them. In DNA, the CDR3 is TGTGCCAGCTCCTCCTCGCGGGGGGTGGTTGAAGCTTTCTTT. This encodes CASSSSRGVVEAFF.

As regards this clone: The same CDR3 also results from other DNA sequences found in this sample. The V call is TRBV27, the J call TRBJ1-2; perhaps TRBD1 as D (5 bases). Per germline, CDR1 MNHEY and CDR2 SMNVEV (reference sequence). Deletions cut 2 bases from V and 2 bases from J, with 9 bases between. The CDR3 loop spans 14 amino acids. The CDR3 sequence is CASSLGGRNYGYTF. CDR3 DNA sequence: TGTGCCAGCAGTTTAGGGGGGAGAAACTATGGCTACACCTTC.

The V call is TRBV18, the J call TRBJ1-1; D is unresolved. Germline CDR1 KGHSH, CDR2 LQKENI. This CDR3 has 18 residues. Trimming shortened V by 3 bases and J by 0 bases, and 20 bases separated the two germline ends. CDR3 DNA sequence: TGTGCCAGCTCACCTAGTACAGCTAACTCCCCTATGAACACTGAAGCTTTCTTT. Translating it yields CASSPSTANSPMNTEAFF.

The V gene is TRBV6-5, the J gene TRBJ1-6, with 8 bases that match TRBD1. Germline CDR1 MNHEY, CDR2 SVGAGI. J lost 8 bases, V lost 6 bases, and 6 bases had no gene match. This CDR3 spans 14 amino acids. The CDR3 loop reads CASRRTGSDSPLHF. In DNA form, the CDR3 reads TGTGCCAGCAGGAGGACAGGGAGCGATTCACCCCTCCACTTT.

The CDR3 bases are TGTGCCAGCAGCCACAAAGGAAGGACAGGGGCCAACACTGAAGCTTTCTTT. Protein product: CASSHKGRTGANTEAFF. This chain uses TRBV5-4 with TRBJ1-1; 9 positions agree with TRBD1. The germline V gene has CDR1 SGHNT and CDR2 YYREEE (reference sequence). The CDR3 is made up of 17 amino acids. V trimming: 4 bases; J trimming: 2 bases; junction bases outside the gene matches: 12.

The genes are TRBV7-8 and TRBJ2-7, with 7 nucleotides matching TRBD2. CDR3 length equals 17 residues. V gave up 5 bases and J gave up 0 bases; unmatched junction bases: 13. Per the germline V gene, CDR1 is SGHVS and CDR2 is FQNEAQ. In DNA form, the CDR3 reads TGTGCCAGCAGCGCGCCCCTAAGGGAGGGCCCCTCCTACGAGCAGTACTTC. It is translated as CASSAPLREGPSYEQYF.